This passage covers 14 T cell receptor beta chains from one sample sequenced in a study of cytomegalovirus exposure and HLA in healthy donors (dated by TCRdb to 2016 to 2017). Libraries came from the immunoSEQ multiplex PCR assay. TCRdb took over this immuneACCESS table, retaining in-frame rearrangements with V and J assigned. Such tables are incomplete; in checked studies, under half of the missing clones stem from an unresolved V gene, and the remainder is unexplained. The sample contains 100,000 to 150,000 clones, roughly 90% of them found a single time. In total, the top ten clones hold roughly 2% of the sample. What was sequenced was PBMCs. All receptors derive from a woman aged 18-35 years in good health and CMV-seronegative.

The V and J genes are TRBV10-3 and TRBJ2-1; D ambiguous. CDR1 and CDR2 (germline): ENHRY, SYGVKD. Between the trimmed V and J ends, which lost 6 bases and 0 bases, there was a span of 9 bases. The CDR3 runs 14 residues. The CDR3 loop is CAISPIDSYNEQFF. The CDR3 DNA reads as TGTGCCATCAGCCCGATAGACTCCTACAATGAGCAGTTCTTC.

The chain recombines TRBV5-1 with TRBJ2-7, with 10 bases matching TRBD1. V was pared by 2 bases and J by 6 bases, with 8 bases of the junction left unmatched. The CDR3 sequence is 15 residues long. Germline CDR1 SGHRS, CDR2 YFSETQ. CDR3 sequence reads: CASSFTGTGDREQYF. CDR3 bases: TGCGCCAGCAGCTTTACTGGGACAGGGGACCGCGAGCAGTACTTC.

This clone appeared a few times. The chain uses TRBV7-2 and TRBJ1-2, with D possibly TRBD1 on 5 matching bases. The CDR3 has 13 residues. Trimming pared 3 bases from V and 8 bases from J, leaving 13 bases between. Germline V gives CDR1 SGHTA, CDR2 FQGNSA. The chain's CDR3 is CASSLRGSRGYTF. The CDR3 DNA is TGTGCCAGCAGCTTGCGGGGGTCGAGGGGCTACACCTTC.

This sequence joins TRBV5-4 and TRBJ1-1; 7 bases map to TRBD1. Unmatched junction bases numbered 6, after V lost 2 bases and J lost 2 bases. The germline V gene has CDR1 SGHNT and CDR2 YYREEE (reference sequence). The CDR3 covers 15 residues. This chain's CDR3 is CASSLRQGSNTEAFF. The CDR3 coding sequence is TGTGCCAGCAGCTTACGACAGGGCTCAAACACTGAAGCTTTCTTT. The full variable domain, with the rest looked up from reference TRBV5-4 and TRBJ1-1, is ETGVTQSPTHLIKTRGQQVTLRCSSQSGHNTVSWYQQALGQGPQFIFQYYREEENGRGNFPPRFSGLQFPNYSSELNVNALELDDSALYLCASSLRQGSNTEAFFGQGTRLTVV.

This chain's CDR3 is CASRPAGGPRTGELFF. Here the CDR3 DNA reads TGTGCCAGCAGGCCCGCGGGAGGGCCGAGGACCGGGGAGCTGTTTTTT. V gene TRBV2 combines with J gene TRBJ2-2; 9 bases line up with TRBD2. This CDR3 contains 16 residues. Trimming cost V 6 bases and J 5 bases; bases outside gene matches: 10. The germline V gene has CDR1 SNHLY and CDR2 FYNNEI.

The table lists this clone with many counts. V and J are TRBV4-2 and TRBJ2-2; 10 nucleotides agree with TRBD2. Trimming at V came to 2 bases and at J to 3 bases, leaving 0 bases not matched to a gene. CDR1 and CDR2 from the germline V gene are LGHNA and YNFKEQ. The CDR3 has 15 amino acids. The CDR3 is CASSQLAGDTGELFF. CDR3 nucleotides: TGTGCCAGCAGCCAACTAGCGGGAGACACCGGGGAGCTGTTTTTT.

This chain links TRBV5-4 with TRBJ1-2; no clear D. Germline lookup yields CDR1 SGHNT and CDR2 YYREEE (reference sequence). The CDR3 has 13 amino acids. Trimming removed 4 bases from V and 1 base from J, with 8 bases in between. The chain's CDR3 is CASSLTSNYGYTF. In nucleotides, the CDR3 is TGTGCCAGCAGCCTCACCAGTAACTATGGCTACACCTTC.

This clone was counted a few times. The chain has TRBV4-1 and TRBJ2-1; D is possibly TRBD2 (6 bases). This CDR3 contains 13 residues. Trimming removed 0 bases from V and 14 bases from J, with 14 bases in between. CDR1 is MGHRA, CDR2 YSYEKL, per germline. CDR3 in amino acids: CASSQDWSSEEFF. CDR3 DNA: TGCGCCAGCAGCCAAGATTGGTCTAGCGAGGAGTTCTTC.

J is TRBJ2-1 and V is TRBV7-8; D is perhaps TRBD2 (5 bases). Germline CDR1 SGHVS, CDR2 FQNEAQ. Deletions cut 7 bases from V and 6 bases from J, with 16 bases between. The CDR3 totals 14 residues. CDR3 amino acids: CASTRVASSNEQFF. As DNA, the CDR3 is TGTGCCAGCACTAGGGTGGCTAGCAGCAATGAGCAGTTCTTC.

The rearrangement joins TRBV5-1 to TRBJ2-7; 7 nucleotides match TRBD2. Germline V gene lookup returns CDR1 SGHRS and CDR2 YFSETQ. CDR3 length: 16 residues. V shed 1 base, J shed 0 bases, and the junction held 7 bases outside the gene matches. This chain's CDR3 is CASSLMGGDYSYEQYF. CDR3 DNA sequence: TGCGCCAGCAGCTTGATGGGGGGGGACTACTCCTACGAGCAGTACTTC.

This chain uses TRBV28 with TRBJ2-2, with 11 bases identical to TRBD2. V shed 4 bases and J 3 bases; nucleotides not matched to a gene: 1. The CDR3 loop spans 15 amino acids. Germline lookup yields CDR1 MDHEN and CDR2 SYDVKM. The CDR3 DNA reads as TGTGCCAGCAGTTGGGGACTAGCGGACACCGGGGAGCTGTTTTTT. Protein sequence: CASSWGLADTGELFF.

The chain couples TRBV5-4 to TRBJ1-1; 11 bases match TRBD1. The J segment lost 5 bases and the V segment lost 4 bases, leaving 10 bases of the junction unmatched. Germline values: CDR1 SGHNT, CDR2 YYREEE (reference sequence). The CDR3 extends over 16 amino acids. The CDR3 protein is CASSPRTGGVVTEAFF. DNA for the CDR3: TGTGCCAGCAGCCCCCGGACAGGGGGCGTTGTAACTGAAGCTTTCTTT.

This chain connects TRBV30 to TRBJ1-1; tentative D call: TRBD1 (5 bases). The CDR3 has 12 residues. Germline CDR1 is GTSNPN and CDR2 is SVGIG (reference sequence). Trimming took 3 bases from V and 3 from J, leaving 8 bases between them. The CDR3 loop reads CAWRDTDTEAFF. The CDR3 coding sequence is TGTGCCTGGAGGGACACAGACACTGAAGCTTTCTTT.

The V call is TRBV2, the J call TRBJ1-4; D call uncertain. Germline-derived CDR1 and CDR2 are SNHLY and FYNNEI. CDR3 length: 13 residues. Trimming cost V 0 bases and J 10 bases, with 9 bases left between them. The CDR3 DNA is TGTGCCAGCAGTGAAGCGAGAGGCGGAAAACTGTTTTTT. It encodes CASSEARGGKLFF.